A selection of T cell receptor beta chains follows, all from one sample in a study of shared clonotypes between healthy human individuals. The method was immunoSEQ multiplex PCR; TCRdb's version includes in-frame clones alone and lacks a portion of them. The sample has 700,000 to 950,000 clones; about 96% are singletons. Sequencing input: naive CD8+ T cells sorted from blood. The receptors were gathered from a man younger than 40 in good health. Both conserved end residues are part of each CDR3. The D gene is left open where the match is weak. Clone size is given for some rows only: seen once, a few or many times, or a class if the clone is expanded.

clone_size,v_call,d_call,j_call,cdr3_nt,cdr3_aa
-,TRBV6-6,-,TRBJ1-1,TGTGCCAGCAGGCTGGGGGTTGAAGCTTTCTTT,CASRLGVEAFF
-,TRBV11-2,-,TRBJ2-6,TGTGCCAGCAGCCTCGGCCCCTCTGGGGCCAACGTCCTGACTTTC,CASSLGPSGANVLTF
-,TRBV11-3,-,TRBJ2-5,TGTGCCAGCAGCTTAGGTGAAGAGACCCAGTACTTC,CASSLGEETQYF
-,TRBV27,-,TRBJ2-5,TGTGCCAGCAGCCCAGGGACCACCCCAAAAGAGACCCAGTACTTC,CASSPGTTPKETQYF
-,TRBV29-1,-,TRBJ2-7,TGCAGCGTTGTGTGGAAATACGAGCAGTACTTC,CSVVWKYEQYF
-,TRBV27,TRBD1,TRBJ2-7,TGTGCCAGCAACCCCGGGACAGGGAAATACGAGCAGTACTTC,CASNPGTGKYEQYF
-,TRBV7-3,-,TRBJ2-1,TGTGCCAGCAGCTTGATTGGGGGAGTCAATGAGCAGTTCTTC,CASSLIGGVNEQFF
-,TRBV18,-,TRBJ2-7,TGTGCCAGCTCACCAGAGACAGTGCTCTCCTACGAGCAGTACTTC,CASSPETVLSYEQYF
-,TRBV27,-,TRBJ2-7,TGTGCCAGCAGTTTGCTAGCGAGACCCTACGAGCAGTACTTC,CASSLLARPYEQYF
-,TRBV27,TRBD1,TRBJ2-5,TGTGCCAGCAGTTCGCCGGGACAGGGGAAAGAGACCCAGTACTTC,CASSSPGQGKETQYF
-,TRBV2,TRBD2,TRBJ2-7,TGTGCCAGCAGCGGGACTAGCGGGAGCACCTACGAGCAGTACTTC,CASSGTSGSTYEQYF
-,TRBV5-1,-,TRBJ2-5,TGCGCCAGCAGCTCGGACAGCTTTTCCCAGTACTTC,CASSSDSFSQYF
-,TRBV18,TRBD1,TRBJ2-7,TGTGCCAGCTCACACTATGCCGGGACAGGGGGCTACTACGAGCAGTACTTC,CASSHYAGTGGYYEQYF
-,TRBV7-2,-,TRBJ2-3,TGTGCCAGCAGCTTATATATCACAGATACGCAGTATTTT,CASSLYITDTQYF
-,TRBV14,-,TRBJ2-1,TGTGCCAGCAGCCAAGATAGGACGGGTTACGGGTACAATGAGCAGTTCTTC,CASSQDRTGYGYNEQFF
-,TRBV28,TRBD1,TRBJ2-7,TGTGCCAGCAGTTCACTTACAGGGGGCGAGCAGTACTTC,CASSSLTGGEQYF
-,TRBV27,TRBD2,TRBJ2-7,TGTGCCAGCAGGCCGGGACTAGTTTCCTACGAGCAGTACTTC,CASRPGLVSYEQYF
-,TRBV27,-,TRBJ1-1,TGTGCCAGCAGTTTATCGGGCCTCGCGACTGAAGCTTTCTTT,CASSLSGLATEAFF
-,TRBV19,-,TRBJ1-4,TGTGCCAGTAGAGAGGCCGCGGAAGAAAAACTGTTTTTT,CASREAAEEKLFF
-,TRBV28,-,TRBJ1-2,TGTGCCAGCAGTTTTCCAGGAGCGGGTGGCTACACCTTC,CASSFPGAGGYTF
-,TRBV5-8,TRBD2,TRBJ2-7,TGTGCCAGCAGCCACGGACTAGCGGGGACCTACGAGCAGTACTTC,CASSHGLAGTYEQYF
-,TRBV14,TRBD1,TRBJ1-2,TGTGCCAGCAGCCAAGTGGGACAGGGCGCATACGGCTACACCTTC,CASSQVGQGAYGYTF
-,TRBV11-3,-,TRBJ2-7,TGTGCCAGCAGCTTATCCACTAGCTTCGAGCAGTACTTC,CASSLSTSFEQYF
-,TRBV7-9,-,TRBJ2-7,TGTGCCAGCAGCCCGGGGGACTGGGCGGGGGAGCAGTACTTC,CASSPGDWAGEQYF
-,TRBV6-1,-,TRBJ2-1,TGTGCCGTTGCAAGGGCGTACAATGAGCAGTTCTTC,CAVARAYNEQFF
-,TRBV9,-,TRBJ2-1,TGTGCCAGCAGCGTAGCTAGGACCAATGAGCAGTTCTTC,CASSVARTNEQFF
-,TRBV5-1,-,TRBJ2-3,TGCGCCAGCAGCTTGGGCCTCGGCGCGCCTAGCACAGATACGCAGTATTTT,CASSLGLGAPSTDTQYF
-,TRBV14,TRBD2,TRBJ2-5,TGTGCCAGCAGCCTCCTAGCGGGACGAGAGACCCAGTACTTC,CASSLLAGRETQYF
-,TRBV15,-,TRBJ2-2,TGTGCCACCAGGTTAAGCGGATTCACCGGGGAGCTGTTTTTT,CATRLSGFTGELFF
-,TRBV21-1,-,TRBJ2-7,TGTGCCAGCAGCTCGACCACAGGGGCGGCCTACGAGCAGTACTTC,CASSSTTGAAYEQYF
-,TRBV2,-,TRBJ2-5,TGTGCCAGCCGAAACAAGGGCCTCCTTGGGACCCAGTACTTC,CASRNKGLLGTQYF
once,TRBV6-6,-,TRBJ1-1,TGTGCCAGCAGTTACTCGGGGGCGGTTACTGAAGCTTTCTTT,CASSYSGAVTEAFF
-,TRBV28,TRBD2,TRBJ2-7,TGTGCCAGCAGTCAAACCGGGACTACCTCCTACGAGCAGTACTTC,CASSQTGTTSYEQYF
-,TRBV30,-,TRBJ2-7,TGTGCCTGGAGCCCAGGGTGGGTTAACTACGAGCAGTACTTC,CAWSPGWVNYEQYF
-,TRBV2,-,TRBJ2-7,TGTGCCAGCAGTGATCGGACCTACGAGCAGTACTTC,CASSDRTYEQYF
-,TRBV29-1,TRBD2,TRBJ2-3,TGCAGCGTTGTTACTAGCGGTAGCACAGATACGCAGTATTTT,CSVVTSGSTDTQYF
-,TRBV6-5,-,TRBJ2-6,TGTGCCAGCAGTTACGGTTCTCCATCTAGGGCCAACGTCCTGACTTTC,CASSYGSPSRANVLTF
-,TRBV19,-,TRBJ2-1,TGTGCCAGTAGTATTCTGGCAGACTACAATGAGCAGTTCTTC,CASSILADYNEQFF
-,TRBV28,-,TRBJ1-1,TGTGCCAGCCGCTATGAGTACACTGAAGCTTTCTTT,CASRYEYTEAFF
-,TRBV29-1,-,TRBJ2-7,TGCAGCGTAGCCAGCTCCATCCCCTACGAGCAGTACTTC,CSVASSIPYEQYF
-,TRBV2,-,TRBJ1-1,TGTGTTACACTCACTGAAGCTTTCTTT,CVTLTEAFF
-,TRBV4-1,-,TRBJ2-4,TGCGCCAGCAGCAACGGGCTAGCAGGGGCCAAAAACATTCAGTACTTC,CASSNGLAGAKNIQYF
-,TRBV15,-,TRBJ2-5,TGTGCCACCAGCAGGGATGGGCGAGAGACCCAGTACTTC,CATSRDGRETQYF
-,TRBV7-9,-,TRBJ1-4,TGTGCCAGCAGCGCCACAGGGCCTAATGAAAAACTGTTTTTT,CASSATGPNEKLFF